The 20 T cell receptor beta chains below come from one sample, sequenced in a study of PD-L1 blockade in urothelial cancer. The assay was immunoSEQ multiplex PCR, and TCRdb's table has in-frame clones only and misses some. Found here are about 72,000 clones, around 88% of them singletons; the top ten hold under 15%. Time point given: pretreatment peripheral blood. The sequencing used PBMCs, collected around atezolizumab (anti-PD-L1) treatment. The receptors derive from a man aged 55 to 70 with urothelial cancer.

The sample holds a few counts of this clone. This rearrangement joins TRBV14 to TRBJ1-1, with 8 bases that match TRBD1. CDR3 size: 13 residues. Germline CDR1 and CDR2: SGHDN and FVKESK. V dropped 4 bases and J dropped 10; count of bases not matched to a gene: 8. Here the CDR3 DNA reads TGTGCCAGCAGCCTCGGACAGGGATGGAGAGCTTTCTTT. Amino acid sequence: CASSLGQGWRAFF.

CDR3 sequence reads: CASSYRRQTYEQYF. DNA for the CDR3: TGTGCCAGCAGTTATCGGCGACAGACCTACGAGCAGTACTTC. The chain joins TRBV6-6 to TRBJ2-7, with a weak D call TRBD1 (5 bases). CDR1 is MNHNY, CDR2 SVGAGI, per germline (reference sequence). Trimming took 3 bases from V and 2 from J, leaving 11 bases between them. The CDR3 length is 14 residues.

This chain joins TRBV7-9 and TRBJ2-1; D might be TRBD1 (5 bases). The germline gives CDR1 SEHNR, CDR2 FQNEAQ (reference sequence). The CDR3 is 17 amino acids. Trimming took off 5 bases at V and 0 bases at J, with 17 bases between the two ends. CDR3 amino acids: CASSPRQKARSYNEQFF. CDR3 sequence (DNA): TGTGCCAGCAGCCCCCGACAGAAAGCCCGCTCCTACAATGAGCAGTTCTTC. Looking up the rest from reference TRBV7-9 and TRBJ2-1 gives the full variable domain: DTGVSQNPRHKITKRGQNVTFRCDPISEHNRLYWYRQTLGQGPEFLTYFQNEAQLEKSRLLSDRFSAERPKGSFSTLEIQRTEQGDSAMYLCASSPRQKARSYNEQFFGPGTRLTVL.

V is TRBV7-8 and J is TRBJ2-7; D not resolved. V was cut by 2 bases and J by 3 bases, with 5 bases left in between. The CDR3 loop spans 12 amino acids. Per the germline V gene, CDR1 is SGHVS and CDR2 is FQNEAQ. The CDR3 DNA follows: TGTGCCAGCAGCTTATATAACTACGAGCAGTACTTC. Its translation is CASSLYNYEQYF.

The chain carries TRBV5-1 and TRBJ2-4; 7 bases match TRBD1. Looked up from germline, CDR1 is SGHRS and CDR2 is YFSETQ. There are 13 residues in the CDR3. Trimming at V came to 4 bases and at J to 8 bases, leaving 6 bases not matched to a gene. The CDR3 here is CASSIDRDDIQYF. For the CDR3, the DNA is TGCGCCAGCAGCATCGACAGGGATGACATTCAGTACTTC.

The V gene is TRBV21-1, the J gene TRBJ1-2; no check of the table's D call, TRBD1, against the DNA was made. TRBV21-1 is tagged as a pseudogene. This CDR3 is 13 amino acids long. The chain's CDR3 is CASSKISRGGYTF. DNA of the CDR3: TGTGCCAGCAGCAAAATCTCCAGGGGCGGCTACACCTTC.

This rearrangement joins TRBV9 to TRBJ2-2; D not certain. The CDR3 spans 14 residues. Germline V CDR1 and CDR2: SGDLS, YYNGEE. V was clipped by 2 bases and J by 4 bases, with 9 bases between them. The CDR3 loop reads CASSVNSLTGELFF. CDR3 coding DNA: TGTGCCAGCAGCGTTAACAGCCTCACCGGGGAGCTGTTTTTT.

This sequence joins TRBV11-2 and TRBJ2-4; 11 bases agree with TRBD2. This CDR3 has 18 residues. V trimming: 5 bases; J trimming: 0 bases; junction bases outside the gene matches: 9. From germline, CDR1 is SGHAT and CDR2 FQNNGV. CDR3: CASSTLAGDFSAKNIQYF. For the CDR3, the DNA is TGTGCCAGCAGCACACTAGCGGGGGATTTTTCAGCCAAAAACATTCAGTACTTC. The variable domain in full, with the rest retrieved from reference TRBV11-2 and TRBJ2-4, is EAGVAQSPRYKIIEKRQSVAFWCNPISGHATLYWYQQILGQGPKLLIQFQNNGVVDDSQLPKDRFSAERLKGVDSTLKIQPAKLEDSAVYLCASSTLAGDFSAKNIQYFGAGTRLSVL.

The rearrangement joins TRBV19 to TRBJ2-2; the match to TRBD2 covers 7 bases. Trimming removed 6 bases from V and 2 bases from J; junction bases left unmatched: 3. CDR1 LNHDA and CDR2 SQIVND come from the germline V gene (reference sequence). CDR3 length: 14 residues. In DNA form, the CDR3 reads TGTGCCAGTAGACTAGCGTTTAACACCGGGGAGCTGTTTTTT. It yields the protein CASRLAFNTGELFF.

This clone was observed a handful of times. CDR3 residues: CASSPPGPYTDTQYF. DNA of the CDR3: TGTGCCAGCAGCCCCCCAGGGCCCTACACAGATACGCAGTATTTT. V is TRBV11-2 and J is TRBJ2-3; tentative D call: TRBD1 (5 bases). The CDR3 has 15 residues. Germline V gene lookup returns CDR1 SGHAT and CDR2 FQNNGV. Deletions cut 5 bases from V and 2 bases from J, with 14 bases between.

CDR3 sequence (DNA): TGCGCCAGCAGCTCCGTTAACTCGGGTCAAGAGACCCAGTACTTC. This gives the protein CASSSVNSGQETQYF. This chain joins TRBV5-1 and TRBJ2-5, with D uncertain. V gave up 3 bases and J gave up 2 bases, with 14 bases separating them. This CDR3 comprises 15 residues. Germline CDR1 and CDR2: SGHRS and YFSETQ.

This chain uses TRBV6-5 with TRBJ2-5, with 7 bases identical to TRBD1. Per germline, CDR1 MNHEY and CDR2 SVGAGI. J was trimmed by 4 bases and V by 6 bases; bases with no gene match: 2. The CDR3 runs to 12 residues. CDR3 amino acids: CASRQGRETQYF. CDR3 nucleotide sequence: TGTGCCAGCAGACAGGGGCGAGAGACCCAGTACTTC.

This chain connects TRBV19 to TRBJ2-1; 9 bases map to TRBD2. The germline V gene encodes CDR1 LNHDA and CDR2 SQIVND (reference sequence). The J segment lost 9 bases and the V segment lost 5 bases, leaving 11 bases of the junction unmatched. This CDR3 has 15 residues. CDR3 nucleotide sequence: TGTGCCAGTAGTCCCGGGACTAGCTCAATCGGTGAGCAGTTCTTC. This translates into CASSPGTSSIGEQFF.

The J gene is TRBJ1-2, the V gene TRBV4-1; maybe TRBD1 (6 bases). Germline values: CDR1 MGHRA, CDR2 YSYEKL. CDR3 length: 15 amino acids. V lost 1 base and J lost 2, with 11 bases in between. CDR3 sequence: CASSQGDTLNYGYTF. DNA of the CDR3: TGCGCCAGCAGCCAAGGGGACACACTGAACTATGGCTACACCTTC.

This chain joins TRBV7-2 and TRBJ1-2; 7 bases align to TRBD1. CDR1 is SGHTA and CDR2 is FQGNSA in the germline V gene. The ends lost 10 bases at V and 1 base at J; junction bases unmatched: 6. The CDR3 totals 13 residues. The CDR3 DNA is TGTGCCACCGCCCGGGACAGTAACTATGGCTACACCTTC. Protein: CATARDSNYGYTF. The full variable domain, its missing parts supplied by reference TRBV7-2 and TRBJ1-2, is GAGVSQSPSNKVTEKGKDVELRCDPISGHTALYWYRQSLGQGLEFLIYFQGNSAPDKSGLPSDRFSAERTGGSVSTLTIQRTQQEDSAVYLCATARDSNYGYTFGSGTRLTVV.

V usage is TRBV7-2 and J usage is TRBJ1-6, with a weak D call TRBD1 (5 bases). Trimming left V 1 base short and J 10 bases short, with 14 bases between. CDR3 length: 15 residues. Germline assignment: CDR1 SGHTA and CDR2 FQGNSA. CDR3 in amino acids: CASSLGGSGYSPLHF. The CDR3 nucleotides read TGTGCCAGCAGCTTAGGTGGGTCAGGGTACTCACCCCTCCACTTT.

The chain carries TRBV7-9 and TRBJ2-2, with D perhaps TRBD2 (5 bases). V lost 5 bases and J 5 bases, leaving 18 bases between the germline ends. Germline V lookup: CDR1 SEHNR, CDR2 FQNEAQ (reference sequence). There are 16 residues in the CDR3. CDR3 coding DNA: TGTGCCAGCAGCCCGAGGGTCGGGATACCGACCGGGGAGCTGTTTTTT. Translated, it gives CASSPRVGIPTGELFF.

The J gene is TRBJ2-7, the V gene TRBV5-6; the match to TRBD1 covers 9 bases. V was pared by 4 bases and J by 4 bases, with 9 bases of the junction left unmatched. CDR1 is SGHDT, CDR2 YYEEEE, per germline. The CDR3 has 15 residues. CDR3 coding DNA: TGTGCCAGCAGCGGCCCGGGACAGGGAACTTACGAGCAGTACTTC. Its protein is CASSGPGQGTYEQYF.

The chain joins TRBV11-2 to TRBJ1-4; TRBD1 agrees at 9 bases. This CDR3 region has 14 residues. CDR1 is SGHAT and CDR2 is FQNNGV in the germline V gene. The V and J ends lost 3 bases and 7 bases, in that order; junction bases with no gene match: 3. CDR3 sequence (DNA): TGTGCCAGCAGCTTTGGACAGGGGAGTGAAAAACTGTTTTTT. Its translation: CASSFGQGSEKLFF. Together with reference TRBV11-2 and TRBJ1-4, the CDR3 gives the full variable domain: EAGVAQSPRYKIIEKRQSVAFWCNPISGHATLYWYQQILGQGPKLLIQFQNNGVVDDSQLPKDRFSAERLKGVDSTLKIQPAKLEDSAVYLCASSFGQGSEKLFFGSGTQLSVL.

This chain links TRBV11-3 with TRBJ2-3; a weak D match, TRBD2 (6 bases). The CDR3 is 14 residues long. V lost 5 bases to trimming and J lost 6 bases, with 15 bases between them. Germline-derived CDR1 and CDR2 are SGHNT and YENEEA. The CDR3 is CASSKGLYGDTQYF. CDR3 nucleotides: TGTGCCAGCAGCAAGGGACTCTACGGGGATACGCAGTATTTT. The full variable domain, completed using reference TRBV11-3 and TRBJ2-3, is EAGVVQSPRYKIIEKKQPVAFWCNPISGHNTLYWYLQNLGQGPELLIRYENEEAVDDSQLPKDRFSAERLKGVDSTLKIQPAELGDSAVYLCASSKGLYGDTQYFGPGTRLTVL.